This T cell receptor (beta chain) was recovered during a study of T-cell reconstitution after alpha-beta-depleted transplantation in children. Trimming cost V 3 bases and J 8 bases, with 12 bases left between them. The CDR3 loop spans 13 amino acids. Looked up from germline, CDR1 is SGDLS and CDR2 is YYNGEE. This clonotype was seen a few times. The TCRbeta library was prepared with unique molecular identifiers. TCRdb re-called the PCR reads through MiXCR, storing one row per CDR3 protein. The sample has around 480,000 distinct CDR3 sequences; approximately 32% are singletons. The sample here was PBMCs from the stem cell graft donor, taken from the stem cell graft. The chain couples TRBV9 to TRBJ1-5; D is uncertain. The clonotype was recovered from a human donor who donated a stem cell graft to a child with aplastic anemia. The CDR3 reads CASSASEFKPQHF. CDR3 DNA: TGTGCCAGCAGCGCATCCGAATTCAAGCCCCAGCATTTT.